This record concerns one TCR beta chain sequence. The data belong to a study of blood T cell repertoires in COVID-19. Study details: Samples taken during acute and convalescent COVID-19 were collected in the United States, Italy and Spain. Sample material is recorded as cDNA or gDNA derived from T cells, B-cell-depleted T cells, or PBMCs.

The CDR3 is 14 amino acids. Germline values: CDR1 LGHNT, CDR2 FRNRAP. Trimming at V came to 4 bases and at J to 7 bases, leaving 6 bases not matched to a gene. As handled by the study authors: It was from reference gene primer amplification that nucleated cell counts were estimated. Using immunoSEQ multiplex PCR, the repertoire was profiled, and TCRdb retains in-frame clones only, with some absent. V, J and clone size reflect that table, while D and trimming were determined from the DNA. The sample holds fewer than 250,000 clones, over 90% seen once. This sequence originates from a man aged 25-40 years with COVID-19, enrolled during active disease. The chain is built from TRBV12-5 and TRBJ1-5; 8 bases align to TRBD1. The sequenced material came from peripheral blood. The CDR3, as DNA: TGTGCTAGTGGTTCCCAGGGGGCATACCAGCCCCAGCATTTT. Residues: CASGSQGAYQPQHF.